These 32 T cell receptor beta chains originate from one sample sequenced in a study of blood T cells in healthy people across ages. Together with a sample-barcoded 5' primer, a J-beta primer mix was included in a second PCR lasting about 7 to 12 cycles. TCRdb passed the 5' RACE reads through MiXCR, listing each CDR3 protein once. This sample yields some 1,800,000 distinct CDR3 sequences, of which approximately 39% are seen a single time; 20% to 25% belongs to the top ten. Sequenced: blood. The receptors were gathered from a human donor in good health.

The gene calls are TRBV28 and TRBJ1-2; D perhaps matches TRBD1 (6 bases). V was trimmed by 3 bases and J by 5 bases, leaving 16 bases between them. Germline-derived CDR1 and CDR2 are MDHEN and SYDVKM. The CDR3 spans 15 residues. CDR3 sequence (DNA): TGTGCCAGCAGTTTGGGGGCGGGGGCTGGGTATGGCTACACCTTC. Translating gives CASSLGAGAGYGYTF.

This clonotype was found a few times. V is TRBV7-2 and J is TRBJ2-1; 11 nucleotides agree with TRBD1. Per the germline V gene, CDR1 is SGHTA and CDR2 is FQGNSA. This CDR3 region has 17 residues. Trimming removed 3 bases from V and 7 bases from J; junction bases left unmatched: 11. This CDR3 reads CASSLGRGTGGSNEQFF. In DNA form, the CDR3 reads TGTGCCAGCAGCTTGGGGAGGGGGACAGGGGGGAGTAATGAGCAGTTCTTC.

V is TRBV29-1 and J is TRBJ2-1, with no clear D. Germline V gene data show CDR1 as SQVTM and CDR2 as ANQGSEA. This CDR3 has 13 amino acids. Trimming pared 7 bases from V and 0 bases from J, leaving 10 bases between. For the CDR3, the DNA is TGCAGCGCGGATATTCCCTCCTACAATGAGCAGTTCTTC. Its protein is CSADIPSYNEQFF.

J is TRBJ2-7 and V is TRBV4-3; a weak D match, TRBD2 (7 bases). V shed 0 bases and J shed 3 bases, with 12 bases lying between them. From germline, CDR1 is LGHNA and CDR2 YSLEER. The CDR3 sequence is 15 residues long. CDR3 in DNA: TGCGCCAGCAGCCAAGACCGGGGGGCGGACTACGAGCAGTACTTC. This translates into CASSQDRGADYEQYF.

CDR3 bases: TGCGCCAGTAAGCCTCCCGGGGGGCAAGGTGAAAAACTGTTTTTT. Protein: CASKPPGGQGEKLFF. V usage is TRBV5-1 and J usage is TRBJ1-4, with a weak D call TRBD1 (6 bases). V was pared by 8 bases and J by 7 bases, with 21 bases between. CDR1 is SGHRS, CDR2 YFSETQ, per germline. CDR3 length equals 15 residues.

V gene TRBV7-2 combines with J gene TRBJ2-5; the D gene is possibly TRBD2 (5 bases). This CDR3 has 15 amino acids. Germline values: CDR1 SGHTA, CDR2 FQGNSA. Between the trimmed V and J ends, which lost 5 bases and 0 bases, there was a span of 13 bases. The CDR3 nucleotides read TGTGCCAGCAGCCGTGAACTAGGTTACCAAGAGACCCAGTACTTC. Residues: CASSRELGYQETQYF.

The chain uses TRBV28 and TRBJ2-6; 7 bases fit TRBD2. Trimming took 4 bases from V and 0 from J; bases not matched to a gene: 3. The CDR3 length is 16 residues. From germline, CDR1 is MDHEN and CDR2 SYDVKM. The chain's CDR3 is CASSSAGNSGANVLTF. CDR3 nucleotide sequence: TGTGCCAGCAGTTCAGCGGGGAACTCTGGGGCCAACGTCCTGACTTTC.

The V gene is TRBV29-1, the J gene TRBJ1-2; D is ambiguous. V was shortened by 4 bases and J by 0 bases, with 6 bases between the two germline ends. Germline V gene lookup returns CDR1 SQVTM and CDR2 ANQGSEA. The CDR3 extends over 12 amino acids. The CDR3 loop is CSVAPANYGYTF. The CDR3 nucleotides read TGCAGCGTTGCCCCAGCTAACTATGGCTACACCTTC.

This clonotype was seen a few times. This sequence joins TRBV6-2 or TRBV6-3 and TRBJ2-7; either TRBD1 or TRBD2 may supply D (6 bases each). The germline V and J ends were trimmed by 6 bases and 3 bases, with 15 bases remaining between them. This CDR3 contains 14 residues. Germline V gene data show CDR1 as MNHEY and CDR2 as SVGEGT. CDR3: CASRDMGGSYEQYF. CDR3 nucleotides: TGTGCCAGCAGGGATATGGGGGGCAGCTACGAGCAGTACTTC.

This clonotype was seen at least ten times. The chain carries TRBV27 and TRBJ1-2; possible D gene TRBD1, 5 bases. V was pared by 5 bases and J by 4 bases, with 14 bases between. Germline V gene data show CDR1 as MNHEY and CDR2 as SMNVEV (reference sequence). The CDR3 has 14 amino acids. CDR3 in DNA: TGTGCCAGCAGTGGGTGGAGGGGACTCTATGGCTACACCTTC. As protein: CASSGWRGLYGYTF.

The chain employs TRBV6-5 and TRBJ2-6, with TRBD1 matching over 7 bases. CDR3 length: 20 amino acids. Germline V CDR1 and CDR2: MNHEY, SVGAGI. V was pared by 0 bases and J by 0 bases, with 11 bases of the junction left unmatched. This chain's CDR3 is CASSYSPGTAFYSGANVLTF. For the CDR3, the DNA is TGTGCCAGCAGTTACTCTCCCGGGACAGCCTTCTACTCTGGGGCCAACGTCCTGACTTTC.

The chain couples TRBV7-2 to TRBJ1-2; D gene uncertain. The ends were cut back, 1 base at V and 6 bases at J, with 9 bases in the middle. Germline V CDR1 and CDR2: SGHTA, FQGNSA. The CDR3 loop spans 13 amino acids. CDR3 in DNA: TGTGCCAGCAGCTTAGATCAGCACCATGGCTACACCTTC. Residues: CASSLDQHHGYTF. Drawing the rest from reference TRBV7-2 and TRBJ1-2, the complete variable domain is GAGVSQSPSNKVTEKGKDVELRCDPISGHTALYWYRQSLGQGLEFLIYFQGNSAPDKSGLPSDRFSAERTGGSVSTLTIQRTQQEDSAVYLCASSLDQHHGYTFGSGTRLTVV.

The rearrangement joins TRBV20-1 to TRBJ1-1; TRBD1 aligns across 8 bases. V dropped 0 bases and J dropped 1; count of bases not matched to a gene: 4. This CDR3 contains 15 residues. Germline assignment: CDR1 DFQATT and CDR2 SNEGSKA (reference sequence). CDR3 protein: CSARDQGTGNTEAFF. CDR3 nucleotides: TGCAGTGCTAGAGATCAGGGGACAGGGAACACTGAAGCTTTCTTT.

This clonotype appeared a few times. The chain joins TRBV5-1 to TRBJ1-4; D gene ambiguous. CDR3 length equals 13 residues. The germline gives CDR1 SGHRS, CDR2 YFSETQ. V lost 5 bases and J 5 bases, leaving 10 bases between the germline ends. Here the CDR3 reads CASRRGWNEKLFF. CDR3 nucleotides: TGCGCCAGCAGACGAGGGTGGAATGAAAAACTGTTTTTT.

The sample holds one count of this clonotype. Lacking the conserved final phenylalanine or tryptophan, this CDR3 likely reflects a read error. The rearrangement links TRBV15 to TRBJ1-2, with a possible D match to TRBD1 (5 bases). Trimming removed 1 base at V and 2 bases at J, with 8 bases between. Germline values: CDR1 LNHNV, CDR2 YYDKDF (reference sequence). This CDR3 is built from 14 residues. Here the CDR3 reads CATSRGDLNYGYTV. The CDR3 nucleotides read TGTGCCACCAGCAGAGGGGACTTAAACTATGGCTACACCGTC.

The CDR3 DNA sequence: TGTGCCAGCAGTCCCGGACTAGCGGAGAACAATGAGCAGTTCTTC. Translated: CASSPGLAENNEQFF. The V gene is TRBV12-3 or TRBV12-4, the J gene TRBJ2-1; TRBD2 aligns across 10 bases. This CDR3 is 15 amino acids long. J gave up 5 bases and V 5 bases, and 6 bases lay outside the gene matches.

This clonotype was observed a few times. V is TRBV4-3 and J is TRBJ2-3; either TRBD1 or TRBD2 may fit D (6 bases each). V lost 0 bases and J 5 bases, leaving 15 bases between the germline ends. This CDR3 spans 16 amino acids. Per germline, CDR1 LGHNA and CDR2 YSLEER. The CDR3 DNA reads TGCGCCAGCAGCCAAGAATTGTGGGGGGCCGTAGATACGCAGTATTTT. Translated: CASSQELWGAVDTQYF.

The chain employs TRBV5-1 and TRBJ2-1; 7 bases align to TRBD2. Gene TRBJ2-7 matches the end of the DNA better, so the J call may be wrong. CDR1 is SGHRS and CDR2 is YFSETQ in the germline V gene. The CDR3 covers 16 residues. The CDR3 sequence: CASSLYRGVDYNEQYF. CDR3 nucleotide sequence: TGCGCCAGCAGCCTGTACCGGGGGGTCGACTACAATGAGCAGTACTTC.

This clonotype was seen once. V usage is TRBV3-1 and J usage is TRBJ1-1; TRBD1 is a possible D gene (5 bases). Germline V gives CDR1 LGHDT, CDR2 YNNKEL (reference sequence). The V end was cut by 0 bases, the J end by 1 base, with 9 bases between. The CDR3 consists of 15 residues. CDR3 sequence (DNA): TGTGCCAGCAGCCAAGAGGCAGGGAAGAACACTGAAGCTTTCTTT. Translating it yields CASSQEAGKNTEAFF.

At least ten counts were recorded for this clonotype. An end of the junction differs from the germline gene, which may be a read error. This chain connects TRBV5-1 to TRBJ2-3; weak D call: TRBD2 (5 bases). Germline lookup yields CDR1 SGHRS and CDR2 YFSETQ. The CDR3 runs 15 residues. The CDR3: CASSLEGLPTDTQYF. The CDR3 bases are TGTGCCAGCAGCTTAGAGGGTTTACCCACAGATACGCAGTATTTT.

J is TRBJ2-5 and V is TRBV7-6, with D possibly TRBD2 on 6 matching bases. Trimming stripped 2 bases from V and 5 bases from J, with 18 bases between. The CDR3 spans 16 residues. CDR1 is SGHVS and CDR2 is FNYEAQ in the germline V gene. CDR3 loop: CASSLIGTGEWETQYF. The CDR3 DNA reads as TGTGCCAGCAGCTTAATCGGAACGGGGGAGTGGGAGACCCAGTACTTC.

This chain connects TRBV12-5 to TRBJ2-7; TRBD1 matches at 9 bases. The CDR3 runs 15 residues. Germline trimming cut 3 bases from V and 5 bases from J; bases unmatched to any gene: 8. CDR1 LGHNT and CDR2 FRNRAP come from the germline V gene. CDR3 bases: TGTGCTAGTGGTTTCCCACCGGGACAGGGCAACGAGCAGTACTTC. This translates into CASGFPPGQGNEQYF.

As for this clonotype: Just one base apart from a much larger clone, this may be a read error. The J gene is TRBJ2-1, the V gene TRBV29-1; TRBD1 might be the D (6 bases). Per the germline V gene, CDR1 is SQVTM and CDR2 is ANQGSEA. This CDR3 contains 13 residues. V was cut by 7 bases and J by 7 bases, with 17 bases left in between. CDR3 sequence (DNA): TGCAGCGCCCGAACAGGGAAGAGGAATGAGCAGTTCTTC. This gives the protein CSARTGKRNEQFF.

This clonotype was observed a handful of times. The CDR3 reads CASGWTSGGYNEQFF. The CDR3 nucleotides are TGCGCCAGCGGGTGGACTAGCGGGGGATACAATGAGCAGTTCTTC. The J gene is TRBJ2-1, the V gene TRBV5-1; 13 bases line up with TRBD2. Germline loops: CDR1 SGHRS, CDR2 YFSETQ. V trimming: 7 bases; J trimming: 4 bases; junction bases outside the gene matches: 5. The CDR3 runs to 15 residues.

This chain joins TRBV6-2 or TRBV6-3 and TRBJ2-2, with 9 positions matching TRBD2. This CDR3 is 15 amino acids long. J lost 5 bases, V lost 2 bases, and 3 bases had no gene match. Germline values: CDR1 MNHEY, CDR2 SVGEGT. The DNA of the CDR3 is TGTGCCAGCAGTTACCTCAGCGGGGGGACCGGGGAGCTGTTTTTT. This codes for CASSYLSGGTGELFF.

This clonotype has at least ten counts. The rearrangement links TRBV7-6 to TRBJ2-1, with a tentative D call TRBD2 (5 bases). The V end was cut by 1 base, the J end by 3 bases, with 10 bases between. Looked up from germline, CDR1 is SGHVS and CDR2 is FNYEAQ. CDR3 length: 15 amino acids. The CDR3 reads CASSLGPGFYNEQFF. The CDR3, as DNA: TGTGCCAGCAGCTTAGGGCCGGGGTTCTACAATGAGCAGTTCTTC.

This clonotype was seen more than once but under ten times. V gene TRBV5-1 combines with J gene TRBJ2-6; the D is unclear. Germline values: CDR1 SGHRS, CDR2 YFSETQ. V dropped 0 bases and J dropped 0 bases, with 16 bases sitting between them. CDR3 length: 19 residues. The chain's CDR3 is CASSLAMGKVSSGANVLTF. CDR3 DNA: TGCGCCAGCAGCTTGGCCATGGGGAAGGTGTCCTCTGGGGCCAACGTCCTGACTTTC.

This clonotype was recorded a few times. The chain combines TRBV9 with TRBJ2-7, with a weak D call TRBD1 (5 bases). The CDR3 has 14 amino acids. CDR1 is SGDLS and CDR2 is YYNGEE in the germline V gene. The V gene lost 2 bases and the J gene lost 0 bases, with 9 bases spanning the gap. The CDR3 nucleotides read TGTGCCAGCAGCGTCGACAGTCTCTCCTACGAGCAGTACTTC. It encodes CASSVDSLSYEQYF.

This clonotype was seen only a few times. The chain couples TRBV27 to TRBJ2-7, with 8 bases lining up with TRBD1. The CDR3 spans 18 residues. After removal of 5 bases from V and 2 bases from J, the junction contained 17 bases not matched to a gene. CDR1 is MNHEY, CDR2 SMNVEV, per germline (reference sequence). CDR3 nucleotides: TGTGCCAGCAGTCACTACGGGACAGGTTCCCTCACAACCTACGAGCAGTACTTC. Translating it yields CASSHYGTGSLTTYEQYF.

About this clonotype: One end of the junction does not line up with germline, which may come from a read error. The chain combines TRBV11-2 with TRBJ2-5; D is undetermined. The germline V gene has CDR1 SGHAT and CDR2 FQNNGV. The CDR3 has 13 residues. The CDR3 DNA sequence: TGTGCCAGCAGCGCCCCGAGTGCAGAGACTCAGTACTTC. Its protein is CASSAPSAETQYF.

This clonotype was detected once. The rearrangement links TRBV20-1 to TRBJ2-7; 11 bases map to TRBD2. Matching the DNA end better, TRBJ2-5 makes the J call doubtful. Germline V CDR1 and CDR2: DFQATT, SNEGSKA (reference sequence). This CDR3 is 15 amino acids long. The CDR3: CSARPTGTSGETQYF. CDR3 DNA: TGCAGTGCTAGACCCACCGGGACTAGCGGAGAGACCCAGTACTTC.

V and J are TRBV20-1 and TRBJ2-5; D is perhaps TRBD1 or TRBD2 (5 bases each). The germline gives CDR1 DFQATT, CDR2 SNEGSKA (reference sequence). The CDR3 extends over 12 amino acids. V was cut by 6 bases and J by 8 bases, with 16 bases left in between. CDR3 in DNA: TGCAGTGCCGTATCTGGGGGTCGAACCCAGTACTTC. Its translation: CSAVSGGRTQYF.